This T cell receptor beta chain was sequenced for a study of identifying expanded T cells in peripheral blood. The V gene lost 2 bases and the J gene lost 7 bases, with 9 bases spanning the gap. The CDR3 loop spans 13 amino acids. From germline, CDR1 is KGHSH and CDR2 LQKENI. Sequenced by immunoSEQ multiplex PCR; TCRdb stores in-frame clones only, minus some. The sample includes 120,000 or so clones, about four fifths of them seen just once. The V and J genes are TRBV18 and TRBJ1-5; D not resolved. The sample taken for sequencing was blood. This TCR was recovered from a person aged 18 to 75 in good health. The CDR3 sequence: CASSPGSEQPQHF. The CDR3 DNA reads TGTGCCAGCTCACCAGGCAGCGAGCAGCCCCAGCATTTT.